These 20 T cell receptor beta chains were sequenced from one sample in a study of T cells in Graves' hyperthyroidism and ophthalmopathy. The CDR3 regions of TCR beta were amplified from RNA transcripts. Carried out on the TCR CDR3, a first-round RT-PCR used the HTBI primer set. TCRdb reanalysed the multiplex PCR reads using MiXCR and keeps one entry per CDR3 protein. The data show 500,000 to 650,000 distinct CDR3 sequences, with 15% to 20% seen just once and 17% held by the top ten. The sequenced material came from blood. The receptors here all came from a woman aged 18-29 years with Graves' ophthalmopathy.

V gene TRBV9 combines with J gene TRBJ2-1, with D possibly matching TRBD1 (5 bases). This CDR3 spans 15 amino acids. V lost 3 bases and J 0 bases, leaving 10 bases between the germline ends. Germline V gene lookup returns CDR1 SGDLS and CDR2 YYNGEE. The CDR3 DNA follows: TGTGCCAGCAGCGCCAGGGTTGCCTCCTACAATGAGCAGTTCTTC. Its protein product is CASSARVASYNEQFF.

This clonotype was observed a few times. CDR3 coding DNA: TGCGCCAGCAGCCAAGGGCAAGGGGTCCGAAAAAACACTGAAGCTTTCTTT. Translation: CASSQGQGVRKNTEAFF. The chain uses TRBV4-3 and TRBJ1-1; possible D gene TRBD1, 5 bases. V was trimmed by 1 base and J by 2 bases, leaving 17 bases between them. Germline CDR1 reads LGHNA; CDR2 reads YSLEER. This CDR3 spans 17 amino acids.

This clonotype was counted at least ten times. This chain joins TRBV30 and TRBJ2-7; 8 nucleotides agree with TRBD2. Germline-derived CDR1 and CDR2 are GTSNPN and SVGIG (reference sequence). V lost 0 bases to trimming and J lost 2 bases; unmatched junction nucleotides: 6. This CDR3 region has 15 residues. The DNA for the CDR3 is TGTGCCTGGAGTGTACAGGCGGGAGGCGCCTACGAGCAGTACTTC. Translation gives CAWSVQAGGAYEQYF.

At least ten counts were recorded for this clonotype. The gene calls are TRBV6-2 or TRBV6-3 and TRBJ2-1; 12 bases match TRBD2. Trimming at V came to 0 bases and at J to 12 bases, leaving 6 bases not matched to a gene. Germline CDR1 and CDR2: MNHEY and SVGEGT. CDR3 length: 15 amino acids. The CDR3 is CASSYSLAGGPGQFF. The CDR3 nucleotides read TGTGCCAGCAGTTACTCCCTAGCGGGGGGGCCAGGGCAGTTCTTC.

This clonotype was observed many times. The chain employs TRBV2 and TRBJ1-6; a weak D match, TRBD1 (6 bases). CDR3 length: 13 amino acids. The germline V gene has CDR1 SNHLY and CDR2 FYNNEI. With 6 bases removed from V and 8 bases from J, the gap between germline ends came to 11 bases. The CDR3 region has the DNA TGTGCCAGCAGAGCCAGGGGATATTCACCCCTCCACTTT. This translates into CASRARGYSPLHF. The whole variable domain, remainder taken from reference TRBV2 and TRBJ1-6, is EPEVTQTPSHQVTQMGQEVILRCVPISNHLYFYWYRQILGQKVEFLVSFYNNEISEKSEIFDDQFSVERPDGSNFTLKIRSTKLEDSAMYFCASRARGYSPLHFGNGTRLTVT.

This clonotype was counted many times. The chain is built from TRBV12-3 or TRBV12-4 and TRBJ2-1; TRBD2 matches 10 bases. V lost 5 bases and J lost 6; bases outside the gene matches: 4. The CDR3 runs 14 residues. CDR3 DNA sequence: TGTGCCAGCAGTCCGGGACTAGCGAGCAATGAGCAGTTCTTC. The encoded protein is CASSPGLASNEQFF.

The chain uses TRBV28 and TRBJ1-3; D remains ambiguous. The germline V gene has CDR1 MDHEN and CDR2 SYDVKM. V was shortened by 3 bases and J by 4 bases, with 10 bases between the two germline ends. The CDR3 is made up of 14 amino acids. In DNA, the CDR3 is TGTGCCAGCAGTTTGGGTAACCTAGGAAACACCATATATTTT. This gives the protein CASSLGNLGNTIYF.

This clonotype was seen a handful of times. The rearrangement joins TRBV20-1 to TRBJ2-1; a possible D gene is TRBD1 (5 bases). V was trimmed by 6 bases and J by 6 bases, leaving 21 bases between them. This CDR3 has 15 residues. Germline values: CDR1 DFQATT, CDR2 SNEGSKA (reference sequence). DNA for the CDR3: TGCAGTGCCACAACTCTAGGGGAAAAAGGCAATGAGCAGTTCTTC. Encoded protein: CSATTLGEKGNEQFF.

This clonotype was counted ten times or more. This chain joins TRBV7-9 and TRBJ2-7; D gene unclear. The CDR3 has 13 amino acids. V lost 3 bases, J lost 3 bases, and 9 bases lay in between. Germline V gene lookup returns CDR1 SEHNR and CDR2 FQNEAQ (reference sequence). The CDR3 sequence is CASSLAEDYEQYF. The CDR3 DNA follows: TGTGCCAGCAGCTTGGCTGAGGACTACGAGCAGTACTTC.

The chain is built from TRBV11-2 and TRBJ1-6; no definite D call. The CDR3 loop spans 16 amino acids. V dropped 3 bases and J dropped 1 base, with 10 bases sitting between them. The germline CDR1 and CDR2 sequences are SGHAT and FQNNGV. The CDR3: CASSLMGLSYNSPLHF. In DNA, the CDR3 is TGTGCCAGCAGCTTGATGGGGTTGTCCTATAATTCACCCCTCCACTTT.

At least ten counts were recorded for this clonotype. The rearrangement joins TRBV30 to TRBJ2-7, with a weak D call TRBD2 (5 bases). Germline values: CDR1 GTSNPN, CDR2 SVGIG (reference sequence). V gave up 4 bases and J gave up 2 bases, with 12 bases separating them. CDR3 size: 13 residues. The CDR3 loop is CAWTRWEPYEQYF. As DNA, the CDR3 is TGTGCCTGGACTCGTTGGGAGCCCTACGAGCAGTACTTC.

This clonotype was observed a few times. The chain uses TRBV27 and TRBJ2-3; the match to TRBD1 covers 9 bases. Germline CDR1 and CDR2: MNHEY and SMNVEV (reference sequence). The V gene end was trimmed by 2 bases and the J gene end by 2 bases; junction bases not matched to a gene: 8. CDR3 length equals 17 residues. Written as DNA, the CDR3 is TGTGCCAGCAGTTTAATTTCCGGACAGGGGTTCACAGATACGCAGTATTTT. Encoded protein: CASSLISGQGFTDTQYF.

This chain joins TRBV6-1 and TRBJ2-1; TRBD2 matches at 14 bases. This CDR3 is 17 amino acids long. V lost 3 bases and J lost 10; bases outside the gene matches: 11. Germline lookup yields CDR1 MNHNS and CDR2 SASEGT. This CDR3 reads CASSETSGGAETGEQFF. The DNA of the CDR3 is TGTGCCAGCAGTGAGACTAGCGGGGGGGCTGAGACGGGGGAGCAGTTCTTC.

This chain joins TRBV6-1 and TRBJ2-1; D gene unclear. V lost 2 bases to trimming and J lost 3 bases, with 11 bases between them. This CDR3 has 15 residues. Per germline, CDR1 MNHNS and CDR2 SASEGT. The CDR3 nucleotides read TGTGCCAGCAGTGAACCCGGTCCTTTCTACAATGAGCAGTTCTTC. Its translation is CASSEPGPFYNEQFF.

This clonotype has ten or more counts. CDR3 amino acids: CAWSAEVLNTEAFF. For the CDR3, the DNA is TGTGCCTGGAGCGCAGAGGTGTTGAACACTGAAGCTTTCTTT. The V call is TRBV30, the J call TRBJ1-1; D is unclear. With 3 bases removed from V and 0 bases from J, the gap between germline ends came to 11 bases. Looked up from germline, CDR1 is GTSNPN and CDR2 is SVGIG (reference sequence). The CDR3 runs 14 residues.

The V and J genes are TRBV20-1 and TRBJ1-2; 11 positions match TRBD1. CDR1 DFQATT and CDR2 SNEGSKA come from the germline V gene (reference sequence). The CDR3 sequence is 15 residues long. Unmatched junction bases numbered 5, after V lost 4 bases and J lost 1 base. The CDR3 DNA sequence: TGCAGTGCTACGCCGGGACAGGGGGTTAACTATGGCTACACCTTC. Protein sequence: CSATPGQGVNYGYTF.

The chain employs TRBV25-1 and TRBJ1-6; 9 nucleotides agree with TRBD1. Germline V gene data show CDR1 as MGHDK and CDR2 as SYGVNS. With V trimmed by 4 bases and J by 12 bases, 13 bases remained unmatched. This CDR3 region has 16 residues. Here the CDR3 DNA reads TGTGCCAGCAGTGCTAGACAGGGGGTGAATTGGAAACCCCTCCACTTT. Translation: CASSARQGVNWKPLHF. Variable domain in full (rest from reference TRBV25-1 and TRBJ1-6): EADIYQTPRYLVIGTGKKITLECSQTMGHDKMYWYQQDPGMELHLIHYSYGVNSTEKGDLSSESTVSRIRTEHFPLTLESARPSHTSQYLCASSARQGVNWKPLHFGNGTRLTVT.

This clonotype came up many times. V is TRBV7-8 and J is TRBJ2-7; TRBD2 matches at 7 bases. The V gene end was trimmed by 1 base and the J gene end by 6 bases; junction bases not matched to a gene: 9. The CDR3 has 15 amino acids. Germline V lookup: CDR1 SGHVS, CDR2 FQNEAQ. CDR3 coding DNA: TGTGCCAGCAGCTTAGACCTCCGCGGGAGCTCCGAGCAGTACTTC. Translated, it gives CASSLDLRGSSEQYF.

This chain connects TRBV6-9 to TRBJ2-1; tentative D call: TRBD2 (7 bases). V gave up 5 bases and J gave up 8 bases, with 16 bases separating them. Germline CDR1 MNHGY, CDR2 SVAAGI. There are 14 residues in the CDR3. In DNA, the CDR3 is TGTGCCAGCAGTCCTGAGGGGGAGGGGGATGAGCAGTTCTTC. It codes for CASSPEGEGDEQFF.

At least ten counts were recorded for this clonotype. The chain's CDR3 is CASSLSMSYEQYF. DNA of the CDR3: TGTGCCAGCAGTTTATCTATGAGCTACGAGCAGTACTTC. This rearrangement joins TRBV28 to TRBJ2-7, with D uncertain. Trimming stripped 1 base from V and 3 bases from J, with 7 bases between. The CDR3 consists of 13 residues. Germline V CDR1 and CDR2: MDHEN, SYDVKM.